This passage covers 13 T cell receptor beta chains from one sample sequenced in a study of T cell responses to AZD1222 COVID-19 vaccine. The method was immunoSEQ multiplex PCR; TCRdb's version includes in-frame clones alone and lacks a portion of them. The sample lists about 140,000 clones, 80% to 95% occurring once. The sample in question was peripheral blood, obtained on day 0 of AZD1222 vaccination. The receptors shown here come from an adult in good health.

This chain links TRBV6-1 with TRBJ2-5; TRBD2 matches at 12 bases. Germline loops: CDR1 MNHNS, CDR2 SASEGT. CDR3 length: 16 amino acids. V dropped 4 bases and J dropped 7; count of bases not matched to a gene: 10. The CDR3 loop is CASSGRLAGEVGTQYF. The CDR3 DNA is TGTGCCAGCAGTGGCCGACTAGCGGGGGAGGTAGGGACCCAGTACTTC.

The V and J genes are TRBV27 and TRBJ2-7, with 8 nucleotides matching TRBD1. Unmatched junction bases numbered 10, after V lost 5 bases and J lost 4 bases. The CDR3 covers 15 residues. Germline V gene data show CDR1 as MNHEY and CDR2 as SMNVEV (reference sequence). Here the CDR3 DNA reads TGTGCCAGCAGTCCAAGACAGGGGCTAGATTACGAGCAGTACTTC. This sequence encodes CASSPRQGLDYEQYF.

This clone has just a few counts. The V call is TRBV5-1, the J call TRBJ1-1; 7 nucleotides align to TRBD1. J lost 5 bases, V lost 0 bases, and 7 bases had no gene match. The V gene's germline CDR1 is SGHRS and CDR2 YFSETQ. The CDR3 is 15 amino acids. In nucleotides, the CDR3 is TGCGCCAGCAGCTTGGGGGGACAGTTTAAAACTGAAGCTTTCTTT. Amino acids: CASSLGGQFKTEAFF.

V and J are TRBV2 and TRBJ1-5; no firm D call. This CDR3 spans 15 amino acids. V was shortened by 4 bases and J by 1 base, with 11 bases between the two germline ends. The germline V gene has CDR1 SNHLY and CDR2 FYNNEI. The CDR3 DNA sequence: TGTGCCAGCAGTGTGTTAAGGGCGAGCAATCAGCCCCAGCATTTT. As protein: CASSVLRASNQPQHF. Full variable domain (outside the CDR3, taken from reference TRBV2 and TRBJ1-5): EPEVTQTPSHQVTQMGQEVILRCVPISNHLYFYWYRQILGQKVEFLVSFYNNEISEKSEIFDDQFSVERPDGSNFTLKIRSTKLEDSAMYFCASSVLRASNQPQHFGDGTRLSIL.

The genes are TRBV6-5 and TRBJ2-1, with a weak D call TRBD2 (5 bases). The CDR3 is 12 amino acids. CDR1 is MNHEY and CDR2 is SVGAGI in the germline V gene. Trimming took off 5 bases at V and 14 bases at J, with 16 bases between the two ends. The CDR3 region has the DNA TGTGCCAGCAGTCCACAGAGAGGGCTTAAGTTCTTC. It is translated as CASSPQRGLKFF.

A remark on this clone: This specimen includes other DNA sequences encoding the same CDR3. This rearrangement joins TRBV20-1 to TRBJ2-1; D unclear. CDR1 is DFQATT, CDR2 SNEGSKA, per germline (reference sequence). The CDR3 consists of 10 residues. V was trimmed by 0 bases and J by 8 bases, leaving 2 bases between them. CDR3 protein: CSARDYEQFF. Written as DNA, the CDR3 is TGCAGTGCTAGAGATTATGAGCAGTTCTTC.

The chain carries TRBV6-6 and TRBJ2-7; D remains ambiguous. From germline, CDR1 is MNHNY and CDR2 SVGAGI (reference sequence). V was trimmed by 2 bases and J by 5 bases, leaving 7 bases between them. The length of the CDR3 is 12 residues. Written as DNA, the CDR3 is TGTGCCAGCAGTTACGGCGAGGACGAGCAGTACTTC. Its translation: CASSYGEDEQYF.

This chain uses TRBV7-9 with TRBJ1-1, with 10 nucleotides matching TRBD1. The CDR3 consists of 15 residues. Per the germline V gene, CDR1 is SEHNR and CDR2 is FQNEAQ (reference sequence). The V segment lost 3 bases and the J segment 5 bases; nucleotides outside the gene matches: 6. CDR3 bases: TGTGCCAGCAGCTTGGAGGGACAGGGGTCGACTGAAGCTTTCTTT. Amino acids: CASSLEGQGSTEAFF.

On this clone: Within the sample, other DNA sequences also encode this same CDR3. The V call is TRBV5-1, the J call TRBJ1-5, with a weak D call TRBD1 (5 bases). Germline CDR1 reads SGHRS; CDR2 reads YFSETQ. This CDR3 has 16 amino acids. Trimming removed 0 bases from V and 0 bases from J, with 10 bases in between. The CDR3 nucleotides read TGCGCCAGCAGCTTGGAGGGGACCGATAGCAATCAGCCCCAGCATTTT. This encodes CASSLEGTDSNQPQHF.

The chain couples TRBV6-6 to TRBJ2-5; maybe TRBD1 (6 bases). The length of the CDR3 is 15 residues. The germline CDR1 and CDR2 sequences are MNHNY and SVGAGI (reference sequence). The V and J ends lost 2 bases and 1 base respectively, with 11 bases between them. CDR3 amino acids: CASSYLEDSQETQYF. In DNA, the CDR3 is TGTGCCAGCAGTTACCTGGAGGACAGCCAAGAGACCCAGTACTTC.

The chain is built from TRBV27 and TRBJ2-2; tentatively, D is TRBD1 or TRBD2 (6 bases each). Germline V lookup: CDR1 MNHEY, CDR2 SMNVEV (reference sequence). Trimming shortened V by 6 bases and J by 7 bases, and 12 bases separated the two germline ends. The CDR3 runs 13 residues. This chain's CDR3 is CASSQRGDGELFF. The CDR3 nucleotides read TGTGCCAGCAGCCAAAGGGGGGACGGGGAGCTGTTTTTT.

The chain links TRBV11-3 to TRBJ2-1, with D possibly TRBD2 on 5 matching bases. The ends were cut back, 5 bases at V and 5 bases at J, with 13 bases in the middle. Germline V gene sequence: CDR1 SGHNT, CDR2 YENEEA. The CDR3 length is 14 residues. The CDR3 coding sequence is TGTGCCAGCAGCCTCTTCGGGGATGACAATGAGCAGTTCTTC. It yields the protein CASSLFGDDNEQFF.

The V and J genes are TRBV28 and TRBJ2-1; D is ambiguous. V lost 3 bases, J lost 9 bases, and 6 bases lay in between. This CDR3 comprises 11 residues. Germline CDR1 and CDR2: MDHEN and SYDVKM. The CDR3 DNA reads TGTGCCAGCAGTTTGGTTAGTGAGCAGTTCTTC. Protein: CASSLVSEQFF.